Listed here are 21 T cell receptor beta chains from one sample, sequenced in a study of T-cell reconstitution after alpha-beta-depleted transplantation in children. Construction of the TCRbeta library involved unique molecular identifiers. TCRdb processed the PCR reads anew with MiXCR; each CDR3 protein has one entry. The sample lists about 500,000 distinct CDR3 sequences, about 33% occurring once. The sequences come from PBMCs from the stem cell graft donor, collected from the stem cell graft. Every receptor here comes from a human donor who donated a stem cell graft to a child with aplastic anemia.

This clonotype has a handful of counts. The CDR3 DNA reads as TGTGCCAGCAGCTTAGGAGAGGGCAGGAGCTACGAGCAGTACTTC. This gives the protein CASSLGEGRSYEQYF. The chain joins TRBV7-9 to TRBJ2-7; tentatively, D is TRBD2 (5 bases). Per the germline V gene, CDR1 is SEHNR and CDR2 is FQNEAQ (reference sequence). Trimming removed 1 base at V and 3 bases at J, with 13 bases between. This CDR3 has 15 amino acids.

V gene TRBV5-1 combines with J gene TRBJ2-3, with TRBD2 matching over 13 bases. CDR3 length equals 15 residues. Germline V gene lookup returns CDR1 SGHRS and CDR2 YFSETQ. Trimming cost V 6 bases and J 5 bases; bases outside gene matches: 6. The CDR3 loop reads CASTWTSGSRDTQYF. The CDR3 nucleotides are TGCGCCAGCACTTGGACTAGCGGGAGTCGAGATACGCAGTATTTT. Based on the CDR3 plus reference TRBV5-1 and TRBJ2-3, the full variable domain is KAGVTQTPRYLIKTRGQQVTLSCSPISGHRSVSWYQQTPGQGLQFLFEYFSETQRNKGNFPGRFSGRQFSNSRSEMNVSTLELGDSALYLCASTWTSGSRDTQYFGPGTRLTVL.

The chain has TRBV24-1 and TRBJ2-1; 7 bases fit TRBD1. Germline V gene sequence: CDR1 KGHDR, CDR2 SFDVKD. CDR3 length: 16 residues. Trimming took 4 bases from V and 5 from J; bases not matched to a gene: 10. The CDR3 loop is CATSEFGGTANNEQFF. The CDR3 DNA is TGTGCCACCAGTGAGTTTGGTGGGACAGCAAACAATGAGCAGTTCTTC.

This chain connects TRBV30 to TRBJ1-5; 9 nucleotides line up with TRBD1. Per germline, CDR1 GTSNPN and CDR2 SVGIG (reference sequence). V shed 0 bases, J shed 7 bases, and the junction held 4 bases outside the gene matches. This CDR3 region has 14 residues. The CDR3 spells CAWSVTGGGQPQHF. CDR3 DNA sequence: TGTGCCTGGAGTGTAACAGGGGGCGGGCAGCCCCAGCATTTT.

The V and J genes are TRBV6-2 or TRBV6-3 and TRBJ2-2, with 7 nucleotides matching TRBD2. Germline V CDR1 and CDR2: MNHEY, SVGEGT. This CDR3 has 15 residues. V was clipped by 6 bases and J by 1 base; unmatched bases: 5. CDR3 nucleotide sequence: TGTGCCAGCAGGGTTGGGGGGGTGAACACCGGGGAGCTGTTTTTT. The encoded protein is CASRVGGVNTGELFF.

The gene calls are TRBV3-1 and TRBJ1-1, with D tentatively TRBD1 (5 bases). The CDR3 is 15 residues long. The germline V and J ends were trimmed by 1 base and 4 bases, with 13 bases remaining between them. The germline V gene has CDR1 LGHDT and CDR2 YNNKEL (reference sequence). Here the CDR3 reads CASSQVRGGSTEAFF. CDR3 DNA sequence: TGTGCCAGCAGCCAAGTTAGGGGAGGAAGCACTGAAGCTTTCTTT.

There are a few counts of this clonotype. The J gene is TRBJ1-5, the V gene TRBV12-3 or TRBV12-4; 8 bases align to TRBD1. V dropped 4 bases and J dropped 0; count of bases not matched to a gene: 8. This CDR3 has 17 amino acids. The CDR3 coding sequence is TGTGCCAGCAGTTCGAGGACAGGGCTAAATAGCAATCAGCCCCAGCATTTT. Translation gives CASSSRTGLNSNQPQHF.

This chain links TRBV20-1 with TRBJ2-7; D gene unclear. Germline CDR1 and CDR2: DFQATT and SNEGSKA (reference sequence). The CDR3 has 11 amino acids. V was cut by 5 bases and J by 3 bases, with 8 bases left in between. The CDR3 loop is CSAPGRYEQYF. CDR3 DNA sequence: TGCAGTGCTCCGGGCCGCTACGAGCAGTACTTC.

This clonotype has just a few counts. The J gene is TRBJ2-5, the V gene TRBV5-1; D unresolved. From germline, CDR1 is SGHRS and CDR2 YFSETQ. This CDR3 is built from 12 residues. The V end lost 5 bases, the J end lost 4 bases, and 9 bases lay between the germline ends. The CDR3 is CASRKAAETQYF. The CDR3 DNA sequence: TGCGCCAGCAGGAAGGCAGCAGAGACCCAGTACTTC.

The chain couples TRBV10-3 to TRBJ2-7; D call uncertain. The CDR3 is 14 amino acids. Germline assignment: CDR1 ENHRY and CDR2 SYGVKD. Trimming removed 3 bases at V and 4 bases at J, with 13 bases between. For the CDR3, the DNA is TGTGCCATCAGTGATACCCAGGACCTATACGAGCAGTACGTC. This translates into CAISDTQDLYEQYV.

The V and J genes are TRBV29-1 and TRBJ2-4, with TRBD1 as a possible D gene (5 bases). V shed 3 bases and J shed 6 bases, with 9 bases lying between them. Germline-derived CDR1 and CDR2 are SQVTM and ANQGSEA. The CDR3 spans 12 residues. Here the CDR3 DNA reads TGCAGCGTTGAGGCCCAGGGAAACATTCAGTACTTC. This translates into CSVEAQGNIQYF.

This clonotype has just one count. The rearrangement uses TRBV7-3 and TRBJ1-2, with D tentatively TRBD1 (5 bases). The V gene lost 4 bases and the J gene lost 7 bases, with 16 bases spanning the gap. CDR3 size: 14 residues. CDR1 and CDR2 (germline): SGHTA, FQGTGA. CDR3 DNA: TGTGCCAGCAGCTCGTCGCCAGGGAGTAGTGGCTACACCTTC. It translates to CASSSSPGSSGYTF.

CDR3 amino acids: CASSLLAGVTYNEQFF. The CDR3 nucleotides read TGTGCCAGCAGCTTGCTAGCGGGAGTAACCTACAATGAGCAGTTCTTC. The chain couples TRBV5-8 to TRBJ2-1, with 10 positions matching TRBD2. The CDR3 has 16 residues. The germline gives CDR1 SGHTS, CDR2 YDEGEE. Germline trimming cut 1 base from V and 2 bases from J; bases unmatched to any gene: 3.

Only a few counts were recorded for this clonotype. V is TRBV4-3 and J is TRBJ1-4; no clear D gene. CDR3 length equals 15 residues. The germline CDR1 and CDR2 sequences are LGHNA and YSLEER. V was cut by 1 base and J by 6 bases, with 12 bases left in between. The CDR3 is CASSQGTGQHEKLFF. The DNA for the CDR3 is TGCGCCAGCAGCCAAGGAACCGGTCAACATGAAAAACTGTTTTTT.

There are a few counts of this clonotype. This chain joins TRBV28 and TRBJ2-4; tentatively, D is TRBD1 or TRBD2 (6 bases each). The length of the CDR3 is 16 residues. Trimming cost V 4 bases and J 3 bases, with 16 bases left between them. Germline loops: CDR1 MDHEN, CDR2 SYDVKM. The CDR3 DNA is TGTGCCAGCAGTTCCTTTCGGGGGCGGGTCAAAAACATTCAGTACTTC. Encoded protein: CASSSFRGRVKNIQYF.

The CDR3 spells CASSLVVGQGNNEQFF. The DNA for the CDR3 is TGTGCCAGCAGCTTGGTCGTTGGACAGGGCAACAATGAGCAGTTCTTC. This chain connects TRBV7-2 to TRBJ2-1; 8 nucleotides align to TRBD1. Per the germline V gene, CDR1 is SGHTA and CDR2 is FQGNSA. The CDR3 is 16 residues long. With V trimmed by 3 bases and J by 5 bases, 9 bases remained unmatched.

The chain is built from TRBV4-3 and TRBJ1-4, with 10 bases that match TRBD1. Losses at the gene ends were 6 bases for V and 7 bases for J; bases not matched to a gene: 5. The CDR3 extends over 14 amino acids. Germline V CDR1 and CDR2: LGHNA, YSLEER. The CDR3 bases are TGCGCCAGCAGTACGGACAGGGGGGTTGAAAAACTGTTTTTT. Residues: CASSTDRGVEKLFF.

V gene TRBV24-1 combines with J gene TRBJ1-1; D is undetermined. This CDR3 comprises 13 residues. Germline CDR1 reads KGHDR; CDR2 reads SFDVKD. V lost 3 bases and J lost 10, with 14 bases in between. The CDR3 DNA reads as TGTGCCACCAGTGATCCCGGGAAGGACGGAGCTTTCTTT. The encoded protein is CATSDPGKDGAFF.

The chain employs TRBV5-1 and TRBJ2-3, with 8 positions matching TRBD1. Germline values: CDR1 SGHRS, CDR2 YFSETQ. The J segment lost 1 base and the V segment lost 4 bases, leaving 2 bases of the junction unmatched. The CDR3 runs 14 residues. The CDR3 DNA reads as TGCGCCAGCAGCAAGACAGGGGGCACAGATACGCAGTATTTT. Its protein product is CASSKTGGTDTQYF.

The CDR3 is CASSLPSLQGPGELFF. The CDR3 DNA is TGTGCCAGCAGCTTACCCTCTCTACAGGGTCCCGGGGAGCTGTTTTTT. V and J are TRBV7-9 and TRBJ2-2; possibly TRBD1 for D (6 bases). Per germline, CDR1 SEHNR and CDR2 FQNEAQ (reference sequence). Trimming removed 2 bases from V and 6 bases from J, with 16 bases in between. The CDR3 runs to 16 residues.

J is TRBJ2-5 and V is TRBV7-2; 8 nucleotides agree with TRBD1. The junction had 5 bases not matched to a gene; V was cut back by 3 bases and J by 5 bases. Germline V gene lookup returns CDR1 SGHTA and CDR2 FQGNSA. The CDR3 consists of 14 residues. CDR3 sequence: CASSFSGQGETQYF. The DNA for the CDR3 is TGTGCCAGCAGCTTTAGTGGACAGGGTGAGACCCAGTACTTC.